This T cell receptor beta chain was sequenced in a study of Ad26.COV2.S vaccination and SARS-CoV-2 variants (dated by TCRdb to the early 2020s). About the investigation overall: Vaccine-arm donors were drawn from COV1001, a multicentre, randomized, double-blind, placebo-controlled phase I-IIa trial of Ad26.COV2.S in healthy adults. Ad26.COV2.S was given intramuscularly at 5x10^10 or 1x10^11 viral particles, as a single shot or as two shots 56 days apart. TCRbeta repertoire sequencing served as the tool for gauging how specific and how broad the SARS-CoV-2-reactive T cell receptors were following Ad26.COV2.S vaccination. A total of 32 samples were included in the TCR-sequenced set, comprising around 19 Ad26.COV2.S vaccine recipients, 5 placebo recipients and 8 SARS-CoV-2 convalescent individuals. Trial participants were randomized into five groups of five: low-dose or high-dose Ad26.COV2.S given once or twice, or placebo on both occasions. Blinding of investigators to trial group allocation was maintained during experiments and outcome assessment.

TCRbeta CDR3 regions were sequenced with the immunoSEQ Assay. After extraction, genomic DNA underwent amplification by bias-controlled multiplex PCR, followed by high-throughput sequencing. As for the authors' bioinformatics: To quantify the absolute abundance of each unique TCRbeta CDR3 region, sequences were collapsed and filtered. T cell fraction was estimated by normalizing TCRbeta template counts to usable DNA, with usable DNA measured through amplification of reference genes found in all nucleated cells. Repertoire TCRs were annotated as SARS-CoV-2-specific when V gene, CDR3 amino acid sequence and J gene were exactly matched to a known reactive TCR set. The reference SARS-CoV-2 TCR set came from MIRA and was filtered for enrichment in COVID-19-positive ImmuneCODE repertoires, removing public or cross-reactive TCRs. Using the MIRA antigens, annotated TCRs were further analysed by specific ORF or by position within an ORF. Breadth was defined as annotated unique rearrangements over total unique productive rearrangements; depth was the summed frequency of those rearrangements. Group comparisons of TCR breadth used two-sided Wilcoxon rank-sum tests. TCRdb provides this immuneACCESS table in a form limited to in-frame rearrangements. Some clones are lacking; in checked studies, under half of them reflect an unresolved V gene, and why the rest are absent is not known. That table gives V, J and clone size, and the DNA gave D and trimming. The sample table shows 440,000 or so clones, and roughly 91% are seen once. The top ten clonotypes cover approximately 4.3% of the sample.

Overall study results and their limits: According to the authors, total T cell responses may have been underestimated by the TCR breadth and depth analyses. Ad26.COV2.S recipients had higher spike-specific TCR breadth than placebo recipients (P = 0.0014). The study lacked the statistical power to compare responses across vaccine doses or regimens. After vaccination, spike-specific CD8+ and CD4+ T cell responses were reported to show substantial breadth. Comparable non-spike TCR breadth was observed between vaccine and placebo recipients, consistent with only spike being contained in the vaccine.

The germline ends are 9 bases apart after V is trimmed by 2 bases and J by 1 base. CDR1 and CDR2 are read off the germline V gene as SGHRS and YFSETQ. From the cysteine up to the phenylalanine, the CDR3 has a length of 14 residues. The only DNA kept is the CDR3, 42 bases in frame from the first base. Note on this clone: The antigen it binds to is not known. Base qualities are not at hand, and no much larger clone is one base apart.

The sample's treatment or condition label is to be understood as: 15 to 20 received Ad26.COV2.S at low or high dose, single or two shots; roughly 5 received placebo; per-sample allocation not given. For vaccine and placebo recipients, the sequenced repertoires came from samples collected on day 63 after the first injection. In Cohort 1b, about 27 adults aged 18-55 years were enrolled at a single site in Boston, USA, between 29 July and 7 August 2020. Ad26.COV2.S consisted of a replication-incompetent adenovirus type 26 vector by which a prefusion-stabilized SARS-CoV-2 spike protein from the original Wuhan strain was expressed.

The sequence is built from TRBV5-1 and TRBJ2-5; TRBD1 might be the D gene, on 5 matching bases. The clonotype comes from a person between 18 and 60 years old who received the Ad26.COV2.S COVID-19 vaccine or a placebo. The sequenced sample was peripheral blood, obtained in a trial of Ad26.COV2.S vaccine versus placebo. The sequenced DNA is TGCGCCAGCAGCTTACAGGTTTTCCAAGAGACCCAGTACTTC. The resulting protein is CASSLQVFQETQYF. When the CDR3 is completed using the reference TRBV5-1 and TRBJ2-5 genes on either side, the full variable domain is KAGVTQTPRYLIKTRGQQVTLSCSPISGHRSVSWYQQTPGQGLQFLFEYFSETQRNKGNFPGRFSGRQFSNSRSEMNVSTLELGDSALYLCASSLQVFQETQYFGPGTRLLVL.